One sample yielded the 17 T cell receptor beta chains listed below, sequenced in a study of cytomegalovirus exposure and HLA in healthy donors. 60 Vbeta and 13 Jbeta primers were used in PCR. TCRdb keeps only in-frame clones here, not all; method: immunoSEQ multiplex PCR. The sample holds about 82,000 clones, roughly 80% seen once. Sequencing used PBMCs. All receptors derive from a human donor in good health.

This clone occurred a few times. This chain uses TRBV4-1 with TRBJ1-1, with unresolved D. CDR3 size: 15 residues. Germline CDR1 is MGHRA and CDR2 is YSYEKL. V lost 3 bases to trimming and J lost 6 bases, with 17 bases between them. The CDR3 region is CASSHLTHANPEAFF. In DNA, the CDR3 is TGCGCCAGCAGCCACCTCACCCACGCGAATCCTGAAGCTTTCTTT.

The V call is TRBV2, the J call TRBJ2-5, with 7 bases identical to TRBD1. Germline V CDR1 and CDR2: SNHLY, FYNNEI. CDR3 length equals 15 residues. Losses at the gene ends were 5 bases for V and 2 bases for J; bases not matched to a gene: 8. The DNA for the CDR3 is TGTGCCAGCAGTAGGGACAGATTGGGGCAAGAGACCCAGTACTTC. Translation gives CASSRDRLGQETQYF. The variable domain in full, with the rest retrieved from reference TRBV2 and TRBJ2-5, is EPEVTQTPSHQVTQMGQEVILRCVPISNHLYFYWYRQILGQKVEFLVSFYNNEISEKSEIFDDQFSVERPDGSNFTLKIRSTKLEDSAMYFCASSRDRLGQETQYFGPGTRLLVL.

The chain combines TRBV10-3 with TRBJ2-4, with a tentative D call TRBD1 (5 bases). The V end was cut by 3 bases, the J end by 2 bases, with 14 bases between. Germline loops: CDR1 ENHRY, CDR2 SYGVKD. CDR3 length: 16 residues. CDR3 sequence: CAISDDSHGPKNIQYF. The CDR3 coding sequence is TGTGCCATCAGTGACGACAGCCACGGGCCCAAAAACATTCAGTACTTC.

The chain employs TRBV6-5 and TRBJ2-7, with no clear D. Germline-derived CDR1 and CDR2 are MNHEY and SVGAGI. CDR3 size: 15 residues. V was shortened by 8 bases and J by 5 bases, with 22 bases between the two germline ends. The CDR3 reads CASGVGPGWANEQYF. In DNA, the CDR3 is TGTGCCAGCGGTGTAGGCCCCGGTTGGGCGAACGAGCAGTACTTC.

The rearrangement joins TRBV6-4 to TRBJ2-2, with 8 bases aligning to TRBD2. The CDR3 runs 15 residues. The trim removed 10 bases at V and 4 bases at J, leaving 11 bases unmatched. The germline V gene encodes CDR1 MRHNA and CDR2 SNTAGT. CDR3 bases: TGTGCCACCCAAACGGGGGGGCGTAGCACCGGGGAGCTGTTTTTT. This codes for CATQTGGRSTGELFF.

This clone came up once. V is TRBV6-5 and J is TRBJ2-3, with 8 bases matching TRBD1. There are 13 residues in the CDR3. The V and J ends lost 8 bases and 4 bases, in that order; junction bases with no gene match: 5. Germline lookup yields CDR1 MNHEY and CDR2 SVGAGI. Here the CDR3 reads CASWGQAADTQYF. CDR3 nucleotides: TGTGCCAGCTGGGGACAGGCGGCAGATACGCAGTATTTT.

The chain employs TRBV6-5 and TRBJ2-5, with D possibly TRBD1 on 6 matching bases. The end of the DNA fits TRBJ2-7 better, so the J call may be wrong. The CDR3 has 14 amino acids. Germline loops: CDR1 MNHEY, CDR2 SVGAGI. In DNA form, the CDR3 reads TGTGCCAGCAGCCCCGACAGGTCGACCTACGAGCAGTACTTC. As protein: CASSPDRSTYEQYF.

CDR3 sequence: CASTGLAGEAQETQYF. The CDR3 DNA reads as TGTGCCAGCACCGGACTAGCGGGGGAAGCCCAAGAGACCCAGTACTTC. V gene TRBV6-6 combines with J gene TRBJ2-5, with TRBD2 matching over 13 bases. CDR1 and CDR2 (germline): MNHNY, SVGAGI (reference sequence). J was trimmed by 1 base and V by 7 bases; bases with no gene match: 6. The CDR3 is 16 residues long.

The gene calls are TRBV7-9 and TRBJ2-1; 8 bases agree with TRBD2. This CDR3 comprises 15 residues. Germline CDR1 SEHNR, CDR2 FQNEAQ (reference sequence). The V gene end was trimmed by 1 base and the J gene end by 2 bases; junction bases not matched to a gene: 1. The CDR3 DNA reads TGTGCCAGCAGCTTAGGGCGGGGGGCCTACAATGAGCAGTTCTTC. Translated: CASSLGRGAYNEQFF.

This clone was found once. The chain carries TRBV5-4 and TRBJ2-3; D ambiguous. CDR1 and CDR2 from the germline V gene are SGHNT and YYREEE (reference sequence). The germline V and J ends were trimmed by 0 bases and 3 bases, with 8 bases remaining between them. CDR3 length equals 14 residues. The CDR3 loop is CASSLDVGTDTQYF. CDR3 nucleotides: TGTGCCAGCAGCTTGGATGTCGGGACAGATACGCAGTATTTT.

The CDR3 bases are TGTGCCAGCTTGAGGGAGACCCAGTACTTC. Its translation: CASLRETQYF. V usage is TRBV6-4 and J usage is TRBJ2-5; D is uncertain. The germline V gene encodes CDR1 MRHNA and CDR2 SNTAGT. V shed 8 bases and J shed 5 bases, with 6 bases lying between them. The CDR3 has 10 amino acids.

The chain recombines TRBV9 with TRBJ2-2, with D maybe TRBD2 (6 bases). The V end was cut by 4 bases, the J end by 5 bases, with 18 bases between. Germline V gene lookup returns CDR1 SGDLS and CDR2 YYNGEE. The CDR3 has 16 amino acids. CDR3 nucleotides: TGTGCCAGCAGCCCAAGGTCCCGAGGGAGGACCGGGGAGCTGTTTTTT. It yields the protein CASSPRSRGRTGELFF. Using reference TRBV9 and TRBJ2-2 for the parts outside the CDR3, the full variable domain is DSGVTQTPKHLITATGQRVTLRCSPRSGDLSVYWYQQSLDQGLQFLIQYYNGEERAKGNILERFSAQQFPDLHSELNLSSLELGDSALYFCASSPRSRGRTGELFFGEGSRLTVL.

The chain employs TRBV4-3 and TRBJ1-3, with no clear D. Germline V gene lookup returns CDR1 LGHNA and CDR2 YSLEER. This CDR3 comprises 16 residues. V gave up 3 bases and J gave up 1 base, with 13 bases separating them. The CDR3 is CASSQQSWQSGNTIYF. CDR3 in DNA: TGCGCCAGCAGCCAGCAATCGTGGCAGTCTGGAAACACCATATATTTT.

This rearrangement joins TRBV30 to TRBJ1-5; TRBD1 might be the D (5 bases). Trimming took off 1 base at V and 4 bases at J, with 11 bases between the two ends. There are 14 residues in the CDR3. Germline V gene lookup returns CDR1 GTSNPN and CDR2 SVGIG (reference sequence). In nucleotides, the CDR3 is TGTGCCTGGAGTGGTCCAGGGTCGAATCAGCCCCAGCATTTT. It is translated as CAWSGPGSNQPQHF.

The rearrangement links TRBV27 to TRBJ2-3; 12 bases line up with TRBD2. Germline V gene lookup returns CDR1 MNHEY and CDR2 SMNVEV (reference sequence). The junction had 7 bases not matched to a gene; V was cut back by 0 bases and J by 9 bases. CDR3 length equals 16 residues. The DNA for the CDR3 is TGTGCCAGCAGTTTATCGCGACTAGCGGGGGTGGGGACGCAGTATTTT. It specifies CASSLSRLAGVGTQYF.

CDR3 amino acids: CASSPGVRGGAYEQYF. The CDR3, as DNA: TGTGCCAGCAGCCCTGGGGTAAGGGGGGGGGCTTACGAGCAGTACTTC. The rearrangement links TRBV4-2 to TRBJ2-7; TRBD2 might be the D (7 bases). The V gene lost 4 bases and the J gene lost 4 bases, with 20 bases spanning the gap. This CDR3 contains 16 residues. CDR1 and CDR2 from the germline V gene are LGHNA and YNFKEQ.

Here the CDR3 reads CASSFGGPGTEAFF. The CDR3 DNA sequence: TGTGCCAGCAGCTTCGGGGGGCCGGGCACTGAAGCTTTCTTT. The chain has TRBV5-4 and TRBJ1-1, with D perhaps matching TRBD1 (6 bases). The germline CDR1 and CDR2 sequences are SGHNT and YYREEE (reference sequence). The CDR3 spans 14 residues. V gave up 2 bases and J gave up 4 bases, with 12 bases separating them.